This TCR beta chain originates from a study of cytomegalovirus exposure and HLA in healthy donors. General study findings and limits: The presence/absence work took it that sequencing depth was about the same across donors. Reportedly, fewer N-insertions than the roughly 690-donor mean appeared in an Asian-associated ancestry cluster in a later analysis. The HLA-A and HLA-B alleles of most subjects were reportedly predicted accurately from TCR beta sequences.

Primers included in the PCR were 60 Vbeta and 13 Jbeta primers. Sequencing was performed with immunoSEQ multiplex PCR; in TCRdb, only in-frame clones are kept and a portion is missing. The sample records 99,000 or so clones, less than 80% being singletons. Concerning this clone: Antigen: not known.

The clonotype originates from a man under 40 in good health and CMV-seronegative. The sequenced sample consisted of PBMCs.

In DNA form, the CDR3 reads TGTGCCAGCAGCCGGACAAACTATGGCTACACCTTC. Translating it yields CASSRTNYGYTF. V and J are TRBV7-9 and TRBJ1-2, with D perhaps matching TRBD1 (5 bases). V gave up 5 bases and J gave up 2 bases, with 6 bases separating them. CDR3 size: 12 residues. Germline CDR1 and CDR2: SEHNR and FQNEAQ (reference sequence).